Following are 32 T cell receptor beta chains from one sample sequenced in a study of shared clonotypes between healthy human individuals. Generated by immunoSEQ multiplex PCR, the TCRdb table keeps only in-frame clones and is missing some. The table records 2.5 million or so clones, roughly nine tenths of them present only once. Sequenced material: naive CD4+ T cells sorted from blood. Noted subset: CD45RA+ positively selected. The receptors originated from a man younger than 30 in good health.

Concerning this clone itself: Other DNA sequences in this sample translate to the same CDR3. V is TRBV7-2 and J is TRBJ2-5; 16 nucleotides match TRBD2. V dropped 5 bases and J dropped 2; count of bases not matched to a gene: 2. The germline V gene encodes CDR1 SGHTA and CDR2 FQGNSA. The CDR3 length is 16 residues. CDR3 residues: CASSPGLAGGQETQYF. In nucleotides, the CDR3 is TGTGCCAGCAGCCCGGGACTAGCGGGAGGGCAAGAGACCCAGTACTTC.

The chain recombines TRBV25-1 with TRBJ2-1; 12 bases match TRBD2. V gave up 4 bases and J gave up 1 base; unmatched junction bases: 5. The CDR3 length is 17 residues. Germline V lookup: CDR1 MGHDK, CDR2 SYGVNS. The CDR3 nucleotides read TGTGCCAGCAGTGGGGGCACTAGCGGGAGGTCCTACAATGAGCAGTTCTTC. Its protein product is CASSGGTSGRSYNEQFF.

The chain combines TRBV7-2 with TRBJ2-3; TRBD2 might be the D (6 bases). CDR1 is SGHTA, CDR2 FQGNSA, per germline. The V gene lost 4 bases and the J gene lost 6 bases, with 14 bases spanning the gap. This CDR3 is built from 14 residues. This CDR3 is CASSWGILADTQYF. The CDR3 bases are TGTGCCAGCAGCTGGGGTATTCTAGCGGATACGCAGTATTTT.

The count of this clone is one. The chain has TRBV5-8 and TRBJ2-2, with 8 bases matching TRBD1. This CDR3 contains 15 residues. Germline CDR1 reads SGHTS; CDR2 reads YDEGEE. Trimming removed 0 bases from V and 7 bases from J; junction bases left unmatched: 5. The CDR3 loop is CASSLGTGSFGELFF. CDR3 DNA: TGTGCCAGCAGCTTGGGGACAGGGTCCTTCGGGGAGCTGTTTTTT.

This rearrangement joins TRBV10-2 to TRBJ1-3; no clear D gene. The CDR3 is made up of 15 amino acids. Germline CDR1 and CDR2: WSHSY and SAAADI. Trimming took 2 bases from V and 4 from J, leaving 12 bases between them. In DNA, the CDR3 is TGCGCCAGCAGTGAGCCCGGGATTGCGGGAAACACCATATATTTT. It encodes CASSEPGIAGNTIYF.

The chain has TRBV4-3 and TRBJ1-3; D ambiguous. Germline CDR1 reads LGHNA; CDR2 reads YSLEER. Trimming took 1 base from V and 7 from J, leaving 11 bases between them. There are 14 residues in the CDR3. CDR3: CASSQVGVGNTIYF. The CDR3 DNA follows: TGCGCCAGCAGCCAAGTGGGAGTTGGGAACACCATATATTTT.

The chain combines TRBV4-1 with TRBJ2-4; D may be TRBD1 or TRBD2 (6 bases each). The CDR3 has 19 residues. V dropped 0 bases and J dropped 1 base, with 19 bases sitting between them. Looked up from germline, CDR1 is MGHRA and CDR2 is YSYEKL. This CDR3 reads CASSQDPGGSPLAKNIQYF. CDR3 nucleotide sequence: TGCGCCAGCAGCCAAGATCCCGGGGGCTCCCCCCTGGCCAAAAACATTCAGTACTTC.

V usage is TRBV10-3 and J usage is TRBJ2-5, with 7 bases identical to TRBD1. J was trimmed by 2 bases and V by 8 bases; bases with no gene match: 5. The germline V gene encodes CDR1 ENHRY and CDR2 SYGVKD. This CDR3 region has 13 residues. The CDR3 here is CAIATGEQETQYF. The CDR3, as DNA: TGTGCCATCGCTACAGGGGAACAAGAGACCCAGTACTTC.

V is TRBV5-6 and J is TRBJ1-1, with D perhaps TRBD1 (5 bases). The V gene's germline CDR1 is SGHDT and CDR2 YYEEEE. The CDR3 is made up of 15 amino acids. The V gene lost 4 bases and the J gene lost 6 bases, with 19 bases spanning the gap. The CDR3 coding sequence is TGTGCCAGCAGCCCCCTCCTCCCCCGGGGGGCTGAAGCTTTCTTT. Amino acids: CASSPLLPRGAEAFF.

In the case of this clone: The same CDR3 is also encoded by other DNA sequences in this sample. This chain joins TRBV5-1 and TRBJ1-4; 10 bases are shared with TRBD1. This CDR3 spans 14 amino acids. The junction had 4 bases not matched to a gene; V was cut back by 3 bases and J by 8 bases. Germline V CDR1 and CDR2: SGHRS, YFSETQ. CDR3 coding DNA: TGCGCCAGCAGCTCGGGACAGGGGCGGGAAAAACTGTTTTTT. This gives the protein CASSSGQGREKLFF.

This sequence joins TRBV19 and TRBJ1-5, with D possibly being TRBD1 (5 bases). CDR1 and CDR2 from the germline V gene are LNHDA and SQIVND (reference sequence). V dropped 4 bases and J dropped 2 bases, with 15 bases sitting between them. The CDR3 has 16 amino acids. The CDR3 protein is CASSTYRGGGNQPQHF. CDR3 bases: TGTGCCAGTAGTACGTACCGCGGGGGTGGCAATCAGCCCCAGCATTTT.

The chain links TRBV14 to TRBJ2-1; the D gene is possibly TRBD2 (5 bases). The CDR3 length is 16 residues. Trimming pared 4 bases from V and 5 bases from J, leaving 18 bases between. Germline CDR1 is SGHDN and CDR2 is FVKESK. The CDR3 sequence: CASSRGRTPVNNEQFF. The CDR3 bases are TGTGCCAGCAGCCGTGGTAGGACTCCCGTTAACAATGAGCAGTTCTTC.

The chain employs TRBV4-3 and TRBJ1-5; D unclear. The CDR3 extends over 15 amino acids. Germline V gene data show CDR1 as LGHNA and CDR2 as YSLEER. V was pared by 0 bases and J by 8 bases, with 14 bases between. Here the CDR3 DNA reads TGCGCCAGCAGCCAAGATTTGTGGCAGATCAAGCCCCAGCATTTT. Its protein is CASSQDLWQIKPQHF.

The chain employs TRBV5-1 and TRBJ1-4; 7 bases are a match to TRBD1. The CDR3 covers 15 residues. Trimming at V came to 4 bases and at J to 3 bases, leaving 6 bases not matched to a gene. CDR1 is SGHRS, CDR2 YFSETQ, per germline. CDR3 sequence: CASSSSGGPNEKLFF. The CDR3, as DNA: TGCGCCAGCAGCAGCTCAGGGGGTCCTAATGAAAAACTGTTTTTT.

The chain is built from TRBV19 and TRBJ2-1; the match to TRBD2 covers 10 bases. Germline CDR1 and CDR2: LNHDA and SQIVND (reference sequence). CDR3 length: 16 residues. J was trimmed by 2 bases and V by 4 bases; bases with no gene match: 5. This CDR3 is CASSKAGTSAYNEQFF. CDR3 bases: TGTGCCAGTAGTAAAGCCGGGACTAGCGCCTACAATGAGCAGTTCTTC.

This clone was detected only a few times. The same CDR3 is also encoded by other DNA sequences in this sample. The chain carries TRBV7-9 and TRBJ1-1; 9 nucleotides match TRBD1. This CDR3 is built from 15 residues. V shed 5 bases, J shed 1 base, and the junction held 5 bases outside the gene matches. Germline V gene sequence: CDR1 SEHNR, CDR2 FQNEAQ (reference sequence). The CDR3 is CASSPRQGGNTEAFF. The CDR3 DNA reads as TGTGCCAGCAGCCCCCGACAGGGGGGGAACACTGAAGCTTTCTTT.

Written as DNA, the CDR3 is TGTGCCAGCAGCTTATTTGTAGGACAGGGGGCCCCTCGCGAGCAGTACTTC. The encoded protein is CASSLFVGQGAPREQYF. V is TRBV7-2 and J is TRBJ2-7; TRBD1 agrees at 11 bases. Trimming cost V 2 bases and J 6 bases; bases outside gene matches: 12. The CDR3 spans 17 residues. CDR1 is SGHTA, CDR2 FQGNSA, per germline.

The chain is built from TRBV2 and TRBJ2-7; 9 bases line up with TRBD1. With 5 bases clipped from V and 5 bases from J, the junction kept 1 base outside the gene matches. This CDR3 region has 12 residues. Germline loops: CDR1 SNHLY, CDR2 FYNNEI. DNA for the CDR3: TGTGCCAGCAGTTGGGACAGGGACGAGCAGTACTTC. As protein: CASSWDRDEQYF.

CDR3 coding DNA: TGTGCCAGCAGTCTTCCTGTGGCTAACTATGGCTACACCTTC. Protein: CASSLPVANYGYTF. The V gene is TRBV7-9, the J gene TRBJ1-2; D remains unclear. The CDR3 has 14 amino acids. V shed 6 bases and J shed 0 bases, with 11 bases lying between them. Germline assignment: CDR1 SEHNR and CDR2 FQNEAQ (reference sequence).

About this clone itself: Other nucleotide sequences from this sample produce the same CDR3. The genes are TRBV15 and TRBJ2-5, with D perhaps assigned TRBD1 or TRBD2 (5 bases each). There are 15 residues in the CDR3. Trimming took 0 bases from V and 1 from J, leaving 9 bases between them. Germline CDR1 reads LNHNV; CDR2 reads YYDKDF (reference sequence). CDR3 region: CATSRDRGGQETQYF. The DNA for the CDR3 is TGTGCCACCAGCAGAGATCGTGGGGGCCAAGAGACCCAGTACTTC.

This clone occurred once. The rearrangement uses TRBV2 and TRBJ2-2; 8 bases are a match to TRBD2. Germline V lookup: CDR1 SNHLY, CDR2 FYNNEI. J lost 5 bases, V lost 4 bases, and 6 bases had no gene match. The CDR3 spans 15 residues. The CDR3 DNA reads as TGTGCCAGCAGTGCCAGCGGGGGTGATACCGGGGAGCTGTTTTTT. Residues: CASSASGGDTGELFF.

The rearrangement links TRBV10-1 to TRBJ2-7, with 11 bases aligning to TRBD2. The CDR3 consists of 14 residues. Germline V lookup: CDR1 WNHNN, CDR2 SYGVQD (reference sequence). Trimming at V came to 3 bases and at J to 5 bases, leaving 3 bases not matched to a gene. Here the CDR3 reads CASSELAGVNEQYF. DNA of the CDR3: TGCGCCAGCAGTGAACTAGCGGGAGTCAACGAGCAGTACTTC.

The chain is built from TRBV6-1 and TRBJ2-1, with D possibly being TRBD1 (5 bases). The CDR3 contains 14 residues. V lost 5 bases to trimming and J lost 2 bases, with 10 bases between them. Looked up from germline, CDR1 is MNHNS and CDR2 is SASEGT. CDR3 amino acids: CASSSDMTYNEQFF. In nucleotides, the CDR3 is TGTGCCAGCAGTTCGGACATGACCTACAATGAGCAGTTCTTC.

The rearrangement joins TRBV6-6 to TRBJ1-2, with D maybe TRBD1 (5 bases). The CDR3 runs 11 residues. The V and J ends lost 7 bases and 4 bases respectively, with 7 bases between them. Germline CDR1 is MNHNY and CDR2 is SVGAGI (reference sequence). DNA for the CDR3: TGTGCCAGCAAGGGGAGCTATGGCTACACCTTC. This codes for CASKGSYGYTF.

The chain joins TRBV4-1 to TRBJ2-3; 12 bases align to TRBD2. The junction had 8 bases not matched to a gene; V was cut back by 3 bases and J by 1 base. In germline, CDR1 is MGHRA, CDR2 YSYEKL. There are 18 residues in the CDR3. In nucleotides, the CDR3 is TGCGCCAGCAGCCACGCTAGCGGGAGGGCCAGCGGCACAGATACGCAGTATTTT. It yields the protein CASSHASGRASGTDTQYF.

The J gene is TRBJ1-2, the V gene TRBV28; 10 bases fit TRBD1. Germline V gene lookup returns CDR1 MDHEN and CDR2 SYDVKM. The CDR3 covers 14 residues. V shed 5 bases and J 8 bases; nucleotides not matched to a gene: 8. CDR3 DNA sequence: TGTGCCAGCAGTATCGGACAGGGGGGAACGGGCTACACCTTC. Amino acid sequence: CASSIGQGGTGYTF.

This chain's CDR3 is CASSLDVPSYEQYF. The CDR3 DNA follows: TGTGCCAGCAGCTTAGATGTCCCCTCCTACGAGCAGTACTTC. This chain uses TRBV11-2 with TRBJ2-7; no clear D. The CDR3 covers 14 residues. Trimming pared 0 bases from V and 0 bases from J, leaving 6 bases between. The V gene's germline CDR1 is SGHAT and CDR2 FQNNGV.

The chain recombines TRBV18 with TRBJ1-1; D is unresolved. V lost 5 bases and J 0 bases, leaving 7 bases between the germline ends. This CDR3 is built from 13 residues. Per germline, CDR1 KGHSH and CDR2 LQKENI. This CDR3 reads CASSEVMNTEAFF. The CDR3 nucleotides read TGTGCCAGCTCAGAAGTCATGAACACTGAAGCTTTCTTT.

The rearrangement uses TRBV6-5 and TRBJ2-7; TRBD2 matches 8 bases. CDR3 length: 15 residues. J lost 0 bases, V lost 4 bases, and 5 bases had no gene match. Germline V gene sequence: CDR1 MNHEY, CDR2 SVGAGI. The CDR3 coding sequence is TGTGCCAGCAGTTCCCGGGGGGGTCCCTCCTACGAGCAGTACTTC. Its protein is CASSSRGGPSYEQYF.

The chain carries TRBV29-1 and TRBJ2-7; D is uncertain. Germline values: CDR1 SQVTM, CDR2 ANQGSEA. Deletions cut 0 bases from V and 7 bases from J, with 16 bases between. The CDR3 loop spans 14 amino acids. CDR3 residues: CSVEDGQRVREQYF. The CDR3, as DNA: TGCAGCGTTGAAGATGGTCAGAGAGTACGTGAGCAGTACTTC.

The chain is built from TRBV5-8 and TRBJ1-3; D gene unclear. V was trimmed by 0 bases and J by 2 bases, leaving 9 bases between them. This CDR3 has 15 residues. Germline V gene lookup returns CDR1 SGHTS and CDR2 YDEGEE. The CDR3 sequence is CASSLAGLPGNTIYF. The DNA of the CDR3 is TGTGCCAGCAGCTTGGCCGGGCTCCCTGGAAACACCATATATTTT.

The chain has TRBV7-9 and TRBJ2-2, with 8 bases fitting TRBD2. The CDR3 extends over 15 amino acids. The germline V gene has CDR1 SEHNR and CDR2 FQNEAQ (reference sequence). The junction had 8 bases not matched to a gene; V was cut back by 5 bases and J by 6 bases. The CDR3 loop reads CASSLGTSSAGELFF. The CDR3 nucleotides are TGTGCCAGCAGCCTAGGGACTAGTAGCGCCGGGGAGCTGTTTTTT.